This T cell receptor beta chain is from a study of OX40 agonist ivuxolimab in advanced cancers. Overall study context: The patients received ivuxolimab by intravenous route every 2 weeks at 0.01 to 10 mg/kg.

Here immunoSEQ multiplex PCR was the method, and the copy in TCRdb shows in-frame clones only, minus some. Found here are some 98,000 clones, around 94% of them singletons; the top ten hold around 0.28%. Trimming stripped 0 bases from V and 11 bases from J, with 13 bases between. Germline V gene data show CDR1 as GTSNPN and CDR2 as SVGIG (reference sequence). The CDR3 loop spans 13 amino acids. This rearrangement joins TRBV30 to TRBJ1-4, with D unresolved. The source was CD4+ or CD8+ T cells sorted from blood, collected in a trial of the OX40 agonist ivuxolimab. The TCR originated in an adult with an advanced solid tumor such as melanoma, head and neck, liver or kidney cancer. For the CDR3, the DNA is TGTGCCTGGAGTGTAGGGCCCCCTCAGAAACTGTTTTTT. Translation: CAWSVGPPQKLFF. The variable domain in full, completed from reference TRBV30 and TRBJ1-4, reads SQTIHQWPATLVQPVGSPLSLECTVEGTSNPNLYWYRQAAGRGLQLLFYSVGIGQISSEVPQNLSASRPQDRQFILSSKKLLLSDSGFYLCAWSVGPPQKLFFGSGTQLSVL.